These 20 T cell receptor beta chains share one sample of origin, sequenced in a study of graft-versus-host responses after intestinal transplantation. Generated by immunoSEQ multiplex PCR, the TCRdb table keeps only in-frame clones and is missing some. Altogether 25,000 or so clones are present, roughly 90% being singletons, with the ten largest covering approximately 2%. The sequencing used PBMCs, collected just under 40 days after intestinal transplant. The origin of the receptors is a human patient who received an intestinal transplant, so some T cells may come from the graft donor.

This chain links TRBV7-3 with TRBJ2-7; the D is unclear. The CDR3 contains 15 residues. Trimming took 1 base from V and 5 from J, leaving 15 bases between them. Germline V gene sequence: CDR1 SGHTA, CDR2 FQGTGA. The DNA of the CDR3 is TGTGCCAGCAGCTTAAGTGGGCCAGCGCTCCACGAGCAGTACTTC. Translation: CASSLSGPALHEQYF. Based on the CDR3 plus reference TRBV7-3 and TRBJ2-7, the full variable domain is GAGVSQTPSNKVTEKGKYVELRCDPISGHTALYWYRQSLGQGPEFLIYFQGTGAADDSGLPNDRFFAVRPEGSVSTLKIQRTERGDSAVYLCASSLSGPALHEQYFGPGTRLTVT.

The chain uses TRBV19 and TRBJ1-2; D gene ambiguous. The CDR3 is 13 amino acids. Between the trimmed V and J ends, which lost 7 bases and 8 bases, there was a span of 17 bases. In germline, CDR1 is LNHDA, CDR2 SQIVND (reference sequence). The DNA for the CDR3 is TGTGCCAGTACCATCGGACGGACGGGCGGCTACACCTTC. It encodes CASTIGRTGGYTF.

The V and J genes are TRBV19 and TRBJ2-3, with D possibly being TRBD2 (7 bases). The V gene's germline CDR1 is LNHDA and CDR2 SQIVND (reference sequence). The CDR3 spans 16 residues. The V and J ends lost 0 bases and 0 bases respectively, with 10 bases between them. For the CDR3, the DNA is TGTGCCAGTAGTATAGAAGGGGGAGGGAGCACAGATACGCAGTATTTT. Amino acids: CASSIEGGGSTDTQYF.

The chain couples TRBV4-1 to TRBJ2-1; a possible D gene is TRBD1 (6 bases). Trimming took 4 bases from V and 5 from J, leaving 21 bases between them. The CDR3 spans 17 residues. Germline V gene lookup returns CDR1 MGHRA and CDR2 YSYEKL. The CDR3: CASSRGLTGRSNNEQFF. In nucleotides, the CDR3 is TGCGCCAGCAGCCGGGGGCTAACAGGTAGATCAAACAATGAGCAGTTCTTC.

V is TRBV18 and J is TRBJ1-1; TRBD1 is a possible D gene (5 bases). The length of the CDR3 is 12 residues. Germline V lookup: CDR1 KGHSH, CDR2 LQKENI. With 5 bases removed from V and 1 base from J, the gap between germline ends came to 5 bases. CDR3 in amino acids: CASSTGNTEAFF. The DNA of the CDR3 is TGTGCCAGCTCAACAGGGAACACTGAAGCTTTCTTT.

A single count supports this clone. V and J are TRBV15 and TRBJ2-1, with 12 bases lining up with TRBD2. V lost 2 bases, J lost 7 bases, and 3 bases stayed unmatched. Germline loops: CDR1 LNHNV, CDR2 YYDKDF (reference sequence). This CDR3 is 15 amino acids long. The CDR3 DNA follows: TGTGCCACCAGCAGACTAGCGGGAGGGGGGAATGAGCAGTTCTTC. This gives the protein CATSRLAGGGNEQFF. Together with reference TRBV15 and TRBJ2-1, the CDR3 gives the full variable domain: DAMVIQNPRYQVTQFGKPVTLSCSQTLNHNVMYWYQQKSSQAPKLLFHYYDKDFNNEADTPDNFQSRRPNTSFCFLDIRSPGLGDTAMYLCATSRLAGGGNEQFFGPGTRLTVL.

The CDR3 region is CATPWGPPPNTEAFF. In nucleotides, the CDR3 is TGTGCCACCCCTTGGGGACCCCCCCCCAACACTGAAGCTTTCTTT. J is TRBJ1-1 and V is TRBV6-5, with D perhaps TRBD1 (5 bases). Germline loops: CDR1 MNHEY, CDR2 SVGAGI. This CDR3 region has 15 residues. V was trimmed by 10 bases and J by 2 bases, leaving 20 bases between them.

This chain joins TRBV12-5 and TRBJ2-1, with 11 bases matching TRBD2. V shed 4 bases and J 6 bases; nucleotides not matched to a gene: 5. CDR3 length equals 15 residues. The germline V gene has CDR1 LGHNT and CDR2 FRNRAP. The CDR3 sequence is CASGSLAGGGNEQFF. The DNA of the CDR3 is TGTGCTAGTGGTTCCCTAGCGGGAGGAGGCAATGAGCAGTTCTTC.

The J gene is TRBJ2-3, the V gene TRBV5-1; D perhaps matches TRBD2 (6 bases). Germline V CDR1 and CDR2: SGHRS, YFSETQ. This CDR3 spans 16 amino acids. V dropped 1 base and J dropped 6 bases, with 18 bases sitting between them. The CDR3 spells CASSLTQDYPRDTQYF. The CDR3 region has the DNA TGCGCCAGCAGCTTGACACAGGACTACCCCCGGGATACGCAGTATTTT.

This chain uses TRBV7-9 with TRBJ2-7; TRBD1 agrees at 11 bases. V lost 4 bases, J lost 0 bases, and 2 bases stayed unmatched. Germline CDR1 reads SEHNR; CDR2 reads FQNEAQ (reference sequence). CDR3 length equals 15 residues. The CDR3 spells CASSWGQGVSYEQYF. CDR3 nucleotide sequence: TGTGCCAGCAGCTGGGGACAGGGGGTCTCCTACGAGCAGTACTTC.

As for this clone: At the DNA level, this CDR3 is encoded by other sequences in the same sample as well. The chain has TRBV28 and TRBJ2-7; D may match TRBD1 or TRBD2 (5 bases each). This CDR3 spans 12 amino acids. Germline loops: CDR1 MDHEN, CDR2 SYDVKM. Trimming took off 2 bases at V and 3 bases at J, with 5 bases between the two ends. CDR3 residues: CASSLGGYEQYF. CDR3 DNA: TGTGCCAGCAGTTTAGGGGGCTACGAGCAGTACTTC.

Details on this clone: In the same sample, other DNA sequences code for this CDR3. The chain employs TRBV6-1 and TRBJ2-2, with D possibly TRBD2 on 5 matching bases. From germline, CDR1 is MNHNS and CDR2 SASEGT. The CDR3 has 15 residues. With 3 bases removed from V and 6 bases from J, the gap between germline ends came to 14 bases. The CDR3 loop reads CASSDGGYVAGELFF. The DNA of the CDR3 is TGTGCCAGCAGTGACGGAGGATACGTCGCCGGGGAGCTGTTTTTT.

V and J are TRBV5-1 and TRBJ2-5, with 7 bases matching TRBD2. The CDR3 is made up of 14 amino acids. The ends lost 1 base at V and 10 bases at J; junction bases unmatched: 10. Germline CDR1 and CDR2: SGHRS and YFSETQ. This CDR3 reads CASSLLAVHWDQYF. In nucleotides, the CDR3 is TGCGCCAGCAGCTTGCTAGCGGTGCATTGGGACCAGTACTTC.

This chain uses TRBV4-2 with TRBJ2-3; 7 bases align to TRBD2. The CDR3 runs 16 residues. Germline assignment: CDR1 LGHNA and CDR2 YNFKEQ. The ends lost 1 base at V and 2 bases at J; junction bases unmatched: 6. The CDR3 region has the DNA TGTGCCAGCAGCCAAGTCGTGGGAGGGGTCACAGATACGCAGTATTTT. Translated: CASSQVVGGVTDTQYF.

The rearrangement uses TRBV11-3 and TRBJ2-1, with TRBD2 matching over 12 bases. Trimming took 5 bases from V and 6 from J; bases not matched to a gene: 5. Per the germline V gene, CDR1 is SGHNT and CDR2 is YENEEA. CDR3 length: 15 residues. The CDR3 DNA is TGTGCCAGCAGCACATCGACTAGCGGGGGCAATGAGCAGTTCTTC. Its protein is CASSTSTSGGNEQFF. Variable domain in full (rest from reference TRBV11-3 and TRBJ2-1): EAGVVQSPRYKIIEKKQPVAFWCNPISGHNTLYWYLQNLGQGPELLIRYENEEAVDDSQLPKDRFSAERLKGVDSTLKIQPAELGDSAVYLCASSTSTSGGNEQFFGPGTRLTVL.

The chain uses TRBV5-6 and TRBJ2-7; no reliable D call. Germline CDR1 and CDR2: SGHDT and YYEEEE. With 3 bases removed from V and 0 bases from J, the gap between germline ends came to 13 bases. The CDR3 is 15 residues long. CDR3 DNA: TGTGCCAGCAGCTGGGGAAGGATTAGCTCCTACGAGCAGTACTTC. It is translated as CASSWGRISSYEQYF.

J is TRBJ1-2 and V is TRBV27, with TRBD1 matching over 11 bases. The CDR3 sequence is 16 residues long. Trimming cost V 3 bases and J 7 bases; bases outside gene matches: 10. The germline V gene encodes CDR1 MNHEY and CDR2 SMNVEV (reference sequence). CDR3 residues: CASSFNFGQGAGGYTF. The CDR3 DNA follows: TGTGCCAGCAGTTTTAATTTTGGACAGGGGGCGGGTGGCTACACCTTC.

The CDR3 here is CASSLRPADREDGYTF. In nucleotides, the CDR3 is TGTGCCAGCAGTCTCCGTCCGGCCGACAGGGAGGATGGCTACACCTTC. This chain links TRBV28 with TRBJ1-2; 7 positions match TRBD1. Germline loops: CDR1 MDHEN, CDR2 SYDVKM. This CDR3 has 16 residues. V lost 5 bases to trimming and J lost 6 bases; unmatched junction nucleotides: 15.

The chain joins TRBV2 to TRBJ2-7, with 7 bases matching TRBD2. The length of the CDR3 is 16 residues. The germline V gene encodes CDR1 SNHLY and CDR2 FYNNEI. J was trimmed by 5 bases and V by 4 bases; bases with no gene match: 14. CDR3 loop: CASSGLSGRGSNEQYF. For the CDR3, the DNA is TGTGCCAGCAGTGGGCTTAGCGGGCGGGGGTCCAACGAGCAGTACTTC.

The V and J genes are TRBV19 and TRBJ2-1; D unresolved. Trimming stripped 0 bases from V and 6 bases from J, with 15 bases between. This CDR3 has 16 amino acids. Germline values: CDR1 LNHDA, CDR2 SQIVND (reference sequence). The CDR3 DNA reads TGTGCCAGTAGTATAGATCCCCAGTGGGCCCCCAATGAGCAGTTCTTC. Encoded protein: CASSIDPQWAPNEQFF.